Sequencing of this T cell receptor beta chain was carried out in a study of T cells in Graves' hyperthyroidism and ophthalmopathy. Researchers amplified the TCR beta CDR3 regions from RNA transcripts. Primed by the HTBI set, a first-round RT-PCR was run on the TCR CDR3. TCRdb reprocessed the multiplex PCR reads via MiXCR and lists one record per CDR3 protein. The profile shows approximately 600,000 distinct CDR3 sequences, approximately 15% of them singletons. This clonotype came up many times. The source material was blood. The sequence was collected from a woman aged 18-29 years with Graves' ophthalmopathy.

CDR3 nucleotides: TGTGCCAGCAGCCCAGGGGTAGCTAGCTACGAGCAGTACTTC. This encodes CASSPGVASYEQYF. The chain uses TRBV7-9 and TRBJ2-7; a weak D match, TRBD1 (6 bases). Germline V lookup: CDR1 SEHNR, CDR2 FQNEAQ (reference sequence). The CDR3 length is 14 residues. V was trimmed by 5 bases and J by 3 bases, leaving 14 bases between them.